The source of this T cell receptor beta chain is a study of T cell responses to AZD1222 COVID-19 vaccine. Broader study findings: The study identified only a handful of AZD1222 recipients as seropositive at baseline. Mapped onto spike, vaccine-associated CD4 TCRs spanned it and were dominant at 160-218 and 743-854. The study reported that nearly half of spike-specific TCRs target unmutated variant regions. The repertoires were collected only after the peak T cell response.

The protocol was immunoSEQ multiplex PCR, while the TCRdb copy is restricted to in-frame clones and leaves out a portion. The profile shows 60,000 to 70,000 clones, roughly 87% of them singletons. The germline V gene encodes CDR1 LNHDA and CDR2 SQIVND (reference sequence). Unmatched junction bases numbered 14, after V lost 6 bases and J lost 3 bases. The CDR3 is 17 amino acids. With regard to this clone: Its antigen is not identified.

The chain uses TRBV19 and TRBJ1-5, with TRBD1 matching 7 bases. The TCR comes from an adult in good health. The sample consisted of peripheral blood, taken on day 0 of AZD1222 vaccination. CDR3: CASRDKGGWSLNQPQHF. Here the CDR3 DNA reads TGTGCCAGTAGAGACAAAGGGGGCTGGTCCCTCAATCAGCCCCAGCATTTT.